Presented here are 26 T cell receptor beta chains from one specimen sequenced in a study of Graves' ophthalmopathy and Graves' hyperthyroidism. From RNA, the CDR3 regions of TCR beta chains were amplified and sequenced. Amplification began with first-round RT-PCR using HTBI primers, then second-round multiplex PCR was performed. TCRdb re-analysed the multiplex PCR reads in MiXCR, keeping a single row per CDR3 protein. This table holds about 620,000 distinct CDR3 sequences, approximately 22% found once. The sequenced sample was peripheral blood. All receptors come from a woman between 18 and 29 years old with stable Graves' hyperthyroidism. Some clones in this sample may be carry-over from other donors' samples.

This clonotype was observed many times. The genes are TRBV20-1 and TRBJ2-5; weak D call: TRBD1 (6 bases). This CDR3 is 14 amino acids long. Germline V lookup: CDR1 DFQATT, CDR2 SNEGSKA (reference sequence). The germline V and J ends were trimmed by 0 bases and 3 bases, with 11 bases remaining between them. The CDR3 DNA sequence: TGCAGTGCTAGAGACAGGGGATGGGAAGAGACCCAGTACTTC. It specifies CSARDRGWEETQYF.

Note on this clonotype: One end of the junction does not line up with germline, which may come from a read error. The chain has TRBV15 and TRBJ2-7; 8 bases fit TRBD1. Germline V CDR1 and CDR2: LNHNV, YYDKDF (reference sequence). The length of the CDR3 is 14 residues. This CDR3 is CATSRDRGQALFHF. For the CDR3, the DNA is TGTGCCACCAGCAGAGATAGGGGACAGGCTCTTTTCCACTTC.

This clonotype was counted many times. The genes are TRBV28 and TRBJ1-5, with D possibly matching TRBD1 (5 bases). The CDR3 consists of 19 residues. V lost 3 bases to trimming and J lost 1 base, with 22 bases between them. The germline gives CDR1 MDHEN, CDR2 SYDVKM. This chain's CDR3 is CASSFDGGRTGASNQPQHF. As DNA, the CDR3 is TGTGCCAGCAGTTTTGACGGGGGACGAACTGGGGCCAGCAATCAGCCCCAGCATTTT.

This clonotype appeared once. The gene calls are TRBV20-1 and TRBJ2-2, with D hard to call. V was trimmed by 4 bases and J by 3 bases, leaving 9 bases between them. Germline V gene sequence: CDR1 DFQATT, CDR2 SNEGSKA (reference sequence). This CDR3 contains 13 residues. In DNA form, the CDR3 reads TGCAGTGCTACGGATTTGGACACCGGGGAGCTGTTTTTT. Translated: CSATDLDTGELFF.

V is TRBV7-2 and J is TRBJ2-2; D may be TRBD2 (6 bases). V was cut by 1 base and J by 7 bases, with 13 bases left in between. Germline V gene data show CDR1 as SGHTA and CDR2 as FQGNSA. This CDR3 has 15 residues. CDR3 sequence (DNA): TGTGCCAGCAGCTTAGTTGATAGCGGACGCGGGGAGCTGTTTTTT. Amino acids: CASSLVDSGRGELFF.

This clonotype was seen many times. The CDR3 DNA reads TGTGCCAGCAGTTACAGTGAGGGGGGAACCACTGAAGCTTTCTTT. It is translated as CASSYSEGGTTEAFF. The chain uses TRBV6-5 and TRBJ1-1; perhaps TRBD1 as D (6 bases). This CDR3 has 15 amino acids. Trimming took off 2 bases at V and 4 bases at J, with 14 bases between the two ends. Germline V gene data show CDR1 as MNHEY and CDR2 as SVGAGI.

Ten or more counts support this clonotype. J is TRBJ2-6 and V is TRBV6-1; tentatively, D is TRBD1 or TRBD2 (6 bases each). Deletions cut 6 bases from V and 4 bases from J, with 13 bases between. The CDR3 loop spans 15 amino acids. From germline, CDR1 is MNHNS and CDR2 SASEGT. CDR3 protein: CASRRRGEGANVLTF. DNA for the CDR3: TGTGCCAGCAGAAGGAGGGGGGAAGGGGCCAACGTCCTGACTTTC.

This clonotype was counted ten times or more. The chain uses TRBV6-1 and TRBJ2-7; 10 bases map to TRBD1. V lost 5 bases and J lost 2; bases outside the gene matches: 12. The length of the CDR3 is 17 residues. Germline V CDR1 and CDR2: MNHNS, SASEGT. The CDR3, as DNA: TGTGCCAGCAGTCGGGACAGGGGAACCATTGGGGCCTACGAGCAGTACTTC. As protein: CASSRDRGTIGAYEQYF.

V is TRBV6-1 and J is TRBJ2-7; D possibly matches TRBD1 or TRBD2 (6 bases each). The CDR3 totals 16 residues. Trimming removed 5 bases from V and 2 bases from J, with 19 bases in between. Germline V gives CDR1 MNHNS, CDR2 SASEGT. The chain's CDR3 is CASSPPGGGPAYEQYF. DNA for the CDR3: TGTGCCAGCAGTCCACCCGGGGGCGGGCCCGCCTACGAGCAGTACTTC.

In this sample, this clonotype turned up many times. The chain couples TRBV12-3 or TRBV12-4 to TRBJ2-5; 8 nucleotides match TRBD2. V trimming: 4 bases; J trimming: 5 bases; junction bases outside the gene matches: 9. The CDR3 loop spans 15 amino acids. The CDR3 region is CASSSGERGTETQYF. DNA for the CDR3: TGTGCCAGCAGTTCCGGGGAGCGGGGGACTGAGACCCAGTACTTC.

This clonotype occurred many times. The chain carries TRBV7-2 and TRBJ1-1, with no clear D. This CDR3 contains 13 residues. CDR1 is SGHTA, CDR2 FQGNSA, per germline. V lost 3 bases to trimming and J lost 2 bases, with 7 bases between them. The DNA of the CDR3 is TGTGCCAGCAGCTTTACGATAAACACTGAAGCTTTCTTT. Amino acids: CASSFTINTEAFF.

This clonotype was detected ten times or more. This rearrangement joins TRBV20-1 to TRBJ2-6; 7 bases are shared with TRBD1. V shed 3 bases and J 0 bases; nucleotides not matched to a gene: 5. Per germline, CDR1 DFQATT and CDR2 SNEGSKA (reference sequence). This CDR3 has 16 residues. CDR3 amino acids: CSASEGAVSGANVLTF. The CDR3 region has the DNA TGCAGTGCTAGTGAGGGGGCGGTCTCTGGGGCCAACGTCCTGACTTTC.

The sample holds many counts of this clonotype. The rearrangement links TRBV12-3 or TRBV12-4 to TRBJ1-5; D possibly corresponds to TRBD1 (5 bases). V lost 5 bases and J lost 3, with 14 bases in between. CDR3 length equals 15 residues. The CDR3 DNA follows: TGTGCCAGCAGTGCCACAGGAGTCCCCAATCAGCCCCAGCATTTT. Its protein is CASSATGVPNQPQHF.

This clonotype was counted ten times or more. The gene calls are TRBV29-1 and TRBJ2-7, with TRBD1 as a possible D gene (6 bases). The length of the CDR3 is 13 residues. Between the trimmed V and J ends, which lost 2 bases and 1 base, there was a span of 9 bases. CDR1 is SQVTM and CDR2 is ANQGSEA in the germline V gene. DNA for the CDR3: TGCAGCGTTGAAAGCCAGGGGTCCTACGAGCAGTACTTC. Protein sequence: CSVESQGSYEQYF.

CDR3: CASSPVGSDEQYF. For the CDR3, the DNA is TGTGCCAGCAGCCCGGTGGGGTCCGACGAGCAGTACTTC. This chain uses TRBV5-6 with TRBJ2-7; D is unresolved. Germline V gives CDR1 SGHDT, CDR2 YYEEEE. Trimming stripped 4 bases from V and 5 bases from J, with 13 bases between. The CDR3 length is 13 residues.

The sample holds many counts of this clonotype. The rearrangement joins TRBV6-1 to TRBJ2-7; D remains ambiguous. V lost 8 bases and J 1 base, leaving 12 bases between the germline ends. This CDR3 comprises 13 residues. Germline CDR1 and CDR2: MNHNS and SASEGT. This chain's CDR3 is CASVKGHSYEQYF. CDR3 nucleotides: TGTGCCAGCGTAAAGGGCCATTCCTACGAGCAGTACTTC.

This clonotype has ten or more counts. The chain couples TRBV6-2 or TRBV6-3 to TRBJ1-5; D call uncertain. This CDR3 spans 15 amino acids. The germline V gene encodes CDR1 MNHEY and CDR2 SVGEGT. V was clipped by 6 bases and J by 5 bases, with 17 bases between them. Here the CDR3 DNA reads TGTGCCAGCAGAGACGGGAGTGGTATAGATCAGCCCCAGCATTTT. Translating gives CASRDGSGIDQPQHF.

The gene calls are TRBV6-1 and TRBJ1-2; 9 bases map to TRBD1. V was clipped by 7 bases and J by 7 bases; unmatched bases: 7. CDR1 and CDR2 from the germline V gene are MNHNS and SASEGT. The CDR3 totals 13 residues. CDR3 coding DNA: TGTGCCAGCACCGAACAGGGGGCGGCTGGCTACACCTTC. Protein product: CASTEQGAAGYTF.

A remark on this clonotype: The junction departs from the called germline gene at one end, perhaps through a read error. The chain couples TRBV19 to TRBJ1-2, with D uncertain. This CDR3 is 15 amino acids long. Germline values: CDR1 LNHDA, CDR2 SQIVND (reference sequence). The CDR3 DNA reads as TGTGCCAGTAGTACGTATTTGGGAGGTGACTACGGCTACACCTTC. This gives the protein CASSTYLGGDYGYTF.

This clonotype occurred many times. The V gene is TRBV28, the J gene TRBJ1-2, with D hard to call. Per germline, CDR1 MDHEN and CDR2 SYDVKM. This CDR3 contains 12 residues. The V end lost 6 bases, the J end lost 6 bases, and 11 bases lay between the germline ends. Here the CDR3 reads CASRPQSHGYTF. Here the CDR3 DNA reads TGTGCCAGCAGACCCCAATCTCATGGCTACACCTTC.

This clonotype was seen at least ten times. The chain uses TRBV28 and TRBJ2-5, with 9 nucleotides matching TRBD1. The CDR3 contains 17 residues. After removal of 7 bases from V and 4 bases from J, the junction contained 16 bases not matched to a gene. Germline CDR1 MDHEN, CDR2 SYDVKM. The CDR3 reads CASKTAAGTGTRETQYF. As DNA, the CDR3 is TGTGCCAGCAAAACGGCCGCCGGGACAGGGACTCGAGAGACCCAGTACTTC.

Ten or more counts support this clonotype. The V and J genes are TRBV10-3 and TRBJ2-3; no definite D call. Per germline, CDR1 ENHRY and CDR2 SYGVKD. The CDR3 totals 12 residues. Between the trimmed V and J ends, which lost 2 bases and 3 bases, there was a span of 3 bases. The CDR3: CAISEGTDTQYF. The DNA of the CDR3 is TGTGCCATCAGTGAGGGAACAGATACGCAGTATTTT.

This clonotype was observed many times. The genes are TRBV6-2 or TRBV6-3 and TRBJ1-6; 9 bases are shared with TRBD1. CDR3 length: 16 amino acids. Trimming removed 6 bases from V and 3 bases from J; junction bases left unmatched: 6. Germline-derived CDR1 and CDR2 are MNHEY and SVGEGT. In DNA form, the CDR3 reads TGTGCCAGCAGACCGGGACAGGGCAGCTATAATTCACCCCTCCACTTT. It is translated as CASRPGQGSYNSPLHF.

In this sample, this clonotype turned up many times. The chain has TRBV12-3 or TRBV12-4 and TRBJ1-1, with D tentatively TRBD1 (5 bases). The CDR3 totals 17 residues. Trimming took off 2 bases at V and 1 base at J, with 17 bases between the two ends. CDR3 protein: CASSLYMWRGPNTEAFF. In nucleotides, the CDR3 is TGTGCCAGCAGTTTATATATGTGGAGGGGCCCGAACACTGAAGCTTTCTTT.

This clonotype was observed a handful of times. The gene calls are TRBV12-3 or TRBV12-4 and TRBJ2-2; D is ambiguous. V lost 2 bases, J lost 0 bases, and 4 bases lay in between. CDR3 length: 14 residues. The CDR3 reads CASSLHTNTGELFF. CDR3 bases: TGTGCCAGCAGTTTACATACGAACACCGGGGAGCTGTTTTTT.

The V call is TRBV7-8, the J call TRBJ1-2; D uncertain. V was shortened by 1 base and J by 7 bases, with 7 bases between the two germline ends. The CDR3 runs to 12 residues. Germline CDR1 is SGHVS and CDR2 is FQNEAQ. Written as DNA, the CDR3 is TGTGCCAGCAGCTTAGGACGGGTTGGCTACACCTTC. Protein sequence: CASSLGRVGYTF. The variable domain in full, with the rest retrieved from reference TRBV7-8 and TRBJ1-2, is GAGVSQSPRYKVAKRGQDVALRCDPISGHVSLFWYQQALGQGPEFLTYFQNEAQLDKSGLPSDRFFAERPEGSVSTLKIQRTQQEDSAVYLCASSLGRVGYTFGSGTRLTVV.